One and the same sample provided the 8 T cell receptor beta chains below, sequenced in a study of blood T cells in healthy people across ages. Primers used in a second PCR of roughly 6 to 11 cycles were a sample-barcoded 5' primer and a J-beta primer mix. MiXCR was run by TCRdb on the 5' RACE reads, yielding one entry per CDR3 protein. The table lists approximately 1,100,000 distinct CDR3 sequences, less than 50% of them singletons. The sequenced sample consisted of blood. The origin of the receptors is an older woman in good health.

The sample holds many counts of this clonotype. One base away lies a much larger clone, so this may be a sequencing read error. The chain employs TRBV12-3 or TRBV12-4 and TRBJ2-7; 8 bases map to TRBD2. The CDR3 is 16 amino acids. Trimming took 3 bases from V and 7 from J; bases not matched to a gene: 14. CDR3 DNA sequence: TGTGCCAGCAGTTTCGACGGGGGGGGGAGGATTGAGGAGCAGTACTTC. The encoded protein is CASSFDGGGRIEEQYF.

V usage is TRBV6-6 and J usage is TRBJ1-1, with TRBD1 identical over 8 bases. The CDR3 covers 17 residues. V gave up 8 bases and J gave up 1 base; unmatched junction bases: 15. Germline V lookup: CDR1 MNHNY, CDR2 SVGAGI (reference sequence). The CDR3 nucleotides read TGTGCCAGCCGCAACGCGGCAGGGGGCACGTGGAACACTGAAGCTTTCTTT. This gives the protein CASRNAAGGTWNTEAFF.

This clonotype was counted a few times. V and J are TRBV24-1 and TRBJ2-1, with 8 bases identical to TRBD1. Unmatched junction bases numbered 6, after V lost 0 bases and J lost 9 bases. Germline lookup yields CDR1 KGHDR and CDR2 SFDVKD. The CDR3 runs to 15 residues. Here the CDR3 reads CATSDLRRQGSEQFF. The CDR3 DNA is TGTGCCACCAGTGATTTGCGGAGACAGGGGTCTGAGCAGTTCTTC.

J is TRBJ1-5 and V is TRBV5-5, with D hard to call. V dropped 4 bases and J dropped 5 bases, with 10 bases sitting between them. Germline V CDR1 and CDR2: SGHKS, YYEKEE (reference sequence). The CDR3 contains 13 residues. The CDR3 here is CASSRREDQPQHF. CDR3 DNA sequence: TGTGCCAGCAGCCGAAGGGAGGATCAGCCCCAGCATTTT.

The genes are TRBV5-1 and TRBJ2-3; perhaps TRBD1 as D (5 bases). Looked up from germline, CDR1 is SGHRS and CDR2 is YFSETQ. The V end lost 2 bases, the J end lost 6 bases, and 7 bases lay between the germline ends. CDR3 length equals 12 residues. As DNA, the CDR3 is TGCGCCAGCAGCTTCAAGGGGGATACGCAGTATTTT. It is translated as CASSFKGDTQYF.

J is TRBJ2-3 and V is TRBV3-1; D may be TRBD1 or TRBD2 (5 bases each). Germline CDR1 and CDR2: LGHDT and YNNKEL (reference sequence). Trimming cost V 0 bases and J 0 bases, with 10 bases left between them. The CDR3 has 16 amino acids. For the CDR3, the DNA is TGTGCCAGCAGCCAAGATAGGTGGGACAGCACAGATACGCAGTATTTT. The encoded protein is CASSQDRWDSTDTQYF.

This clonotype has only a few counts. This chain connects TRBV10-3 to TRBJ2-7; D remains unclear. The CDR3 totals 13 residues. The germline V and J ends were trimmed by 0 bases and 7 bases, with 10 bases remaining between them. In germline, CDR1 is ENHRY, CDR2 SYGVKD. CDR3 residues: CAISESRSKEQYF. CDR3 sequence (DNA): TGTGCCATCAGTGAGTCGAGATCGAAAGAGCAGTACTTC.

This CDR3 reads CATSRSFGMTGGPKEQFF. The CDR3 nucleotides read TGTGCCACCAGCAGGTCCTTCGGGATGACGGGAGGGCCCAAGGAGCAGTTCTTC. The chain is built from TRBV15 and TRBJ2-1; 8 bases map to TRBD2. The CDR3 covers 18 residues. Germline loops: CDR1 LNHNV, CDR2 YYDKDF (reference sequence). V trimming: 3 bases; J trimming: 10 bases; junction bases outside the gene matches: 20.